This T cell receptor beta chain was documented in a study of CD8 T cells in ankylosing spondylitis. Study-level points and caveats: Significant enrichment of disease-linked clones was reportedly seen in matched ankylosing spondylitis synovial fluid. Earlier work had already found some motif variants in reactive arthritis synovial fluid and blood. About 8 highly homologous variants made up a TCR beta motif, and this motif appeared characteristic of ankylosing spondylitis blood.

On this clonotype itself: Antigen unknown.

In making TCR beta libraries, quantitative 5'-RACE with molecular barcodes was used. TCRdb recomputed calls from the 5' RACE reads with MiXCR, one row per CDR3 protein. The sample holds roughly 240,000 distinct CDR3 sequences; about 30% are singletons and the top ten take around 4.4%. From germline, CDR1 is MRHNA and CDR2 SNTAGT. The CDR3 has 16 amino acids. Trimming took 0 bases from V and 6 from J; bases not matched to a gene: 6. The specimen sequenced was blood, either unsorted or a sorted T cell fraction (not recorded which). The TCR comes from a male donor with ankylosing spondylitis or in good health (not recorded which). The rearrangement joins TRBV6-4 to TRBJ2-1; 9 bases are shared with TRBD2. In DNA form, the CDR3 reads TGTGCCAGCAGTGACTCCCCCGGCGGGGGGGCCAATGAGCAGTTCTTC. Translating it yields CASSDSPGGGANEQFF.